This T cell receptor (beta chain) was profiled in a study of T cells in Graves' hyperthyroidism and ophthalmopathy. Study as a whole: Blood was drawn when the patient was first diagnosed and still untreated.

Whole-study results and caveats: In blood, most of the thyroid clonotypes expanded above 0.001 were also present.

Exclusions: uncontrolled infection, other autoimmune disease, pregnancy, lactation. From more than 9.5 ml of fresh peripheral blood, PBMCs were isolated. Amplification yielded TCR beta CDR3 regions, with RNA transcripts as the source. TCR CDR3 underwent first-round RT-PCR with the HTBI primer set. One entry per CDR3 protein, called by TCRdb with MiXCR from the multiplex PCR reads. The repertoire consists of fewer than 450,000 distinct CDR3 sequences, with roughly a sixth occurring once and the leading ten covering roughly a third. At least ten counts were recorded for this clonotype. Its specificity is not known. A junction end diverges from the germline sequence, so it may reflect a read error. Germline CDR1 SSHAT, CDR2 FNYEAQ (reference sequence). The CDR3 sequence is 12 residues long.

The sample was blood. The chain combines TRBV7-7 with TRBJ1-1; D ambiguous. This sequence originates from a woman in her twenties or thirties with Graves' hyperthyroidism that later progressed to Graves' ophthalmopathy. The CDR3 DNA sequence: TGTGCTAGCAGCTTAGCGTTGGGTGAAGCTTTCTTT. Translating it yields CASSLALGEAFF.